This entry describes one T cell receptor (beta chain). This entry is derived from a study of blood T cell repertoires in COVID-19. Method: immunoSEQ multiplex PCR; TCRdb's copy keeps in-frame clones and lacks some. The sample lists 270,000 or so clones, around 82% seen once, with more than 8% in the top ten. The receptor's source is a woman aged 45 to 65 who had recovered from COVID-19. The sample taken for sequencing was peripheral blood.

The CDR3 sequence: CASSSRPRSGNSPLHF. CDR3 coding DNA: TGTGCCAGCAGCTCCCGGCCGAGGTCGGGTAATTCACCCCTCCACTTT. J is TRBJ1-6 and V is TRBV7-2, with D hard to call. Germline V gives CDR1 SGHTA, CDR2 FQGNSA. Trimming shortened V by 4 bases and J by 6 bases, and 16 bases separated the two germline ends. The CDR3 covers 16 residues.